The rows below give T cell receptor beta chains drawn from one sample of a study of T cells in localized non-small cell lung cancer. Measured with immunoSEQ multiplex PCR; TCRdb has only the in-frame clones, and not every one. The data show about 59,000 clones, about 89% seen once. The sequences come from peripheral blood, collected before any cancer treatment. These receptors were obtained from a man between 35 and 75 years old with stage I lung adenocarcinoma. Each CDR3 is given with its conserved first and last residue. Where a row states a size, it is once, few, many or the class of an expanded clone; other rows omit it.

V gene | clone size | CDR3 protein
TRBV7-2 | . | CASSGRADTQYF
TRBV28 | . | CASRSAKLQPEEQYF
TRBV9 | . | CASSVGTETYEQYF
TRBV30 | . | CAWGNTDTQYF
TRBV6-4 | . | CASSDSSGNTGELFF
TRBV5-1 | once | CASSFDPIELAASTDEQYF
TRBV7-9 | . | CASSPTLAGASYNEQFF
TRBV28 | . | CASSTRTGGIAFF
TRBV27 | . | CASSLGRPYEQYF
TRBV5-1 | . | CASSLGQGGTEAFF
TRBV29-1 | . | CSAWDTSTDTQYF
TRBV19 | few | CASENSGAYNEQFF
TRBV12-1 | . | CASSFSLAVPQETQYF
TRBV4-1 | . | CASSQSASGANTGELFF
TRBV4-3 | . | CASSQGQGESYEQYF
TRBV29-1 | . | CSVARSGVSTDTQYF